This T cell receptor beta chain was obtained from a study of cytomegalovirus exposure and HLA in healthy donors. In the study overall: One earlier analysis, a look at approximately 180 million T cells, found some 100 million unique TCR beta sequences.

The PCR was carried out with 60 Vbeta primers and 13 Jbeta primers. Some clones are missing from TCRdb's copy, which holds only in-frame ones; the method was immunoSEQ multiplex PCR. The sample records about 200,000 clones, approximately 85% being singletons. General observations from the study: A later analysis linked a missense DCLRE1C variant to TCR beta V- and J-gene trimming.

A remark on this clone: The antigen is unknown.

Although they were nominally healthy when sampled, donors likely had unrecorded immune exposures. V shed 0 bases and J shed 7 bases, with 10 bases lying between them. CDR3 size: 14 residues. Germline CDR1 is ENHRY and CDR2 is SYGVKD. V usage is TRBV10-3 and J usage is TRBJ1-5; the D is unclear. This TCR came from a woman aged 35 to 49 in good health and CMV-seronegative. The sequenced sample consisted of PBMCs. CDR3 residues: CAISESSAGQPQHF. For the CDR3, the DNA is TGTGCCATCAGTGAGTCTTCAGCCGGGCAGCCCCAGCATTTT.